This T cell receptor beta chain was captured in a study of blood T cell repertoires in COVID-19. Overall study: Material from acute and convalescent COVID-19 was sourced from the United States, Italy and Spain.

The germline gives CDR1 MNHEY, CDR2 SMNVEV (reference sequence). The CDR3 loop spans 16 amino acids. The V end was cut by 3 bases, the J end by 1 base, with 16 bases between. Some clones are missing from TCRdb's copy, which holds only in-frame ones; the method was immunoSEQ multiplex PCR. Counted here are 180,000 or so clones, about 80% occurring once; the ten biggest clones make up approximately 6.9%. Sample: peripheral blood. The receptor was derived from a human donor with acute or convalescent COVID-19. The donor label of this sample is uncertain. The chain links TRBV27 to TRBJ2-7; TRBD1 is a possible D gene (5 bases). The CDR3 nucleotides are TGTGCCAGCAGTTTCCATTCGACAGCGAATTCCTACGAGCAGTACTTC. Protein: CASSFHSTANSYEQYF.